A single sample gave rise to the 4 T cell receptor beta chains below, sequenced in a study of cytomegalovirus exposure and HLA in healthy donors. PCR was performed using 60 Vbeta and 13 Jbeta primers. Clones were sequenced by immunoSEQ multiplex PCR, and TCRdb holds only the in-frame ones, with some missing. The data contain about 270,000 clones, about 66% of them singletons. Specimen: PBMCs. Receptors were obtained from a female donor in good health and CMV-seronegative.

V is TRBV7-2 and J is TRBJ2-1, with a tentative D call TRBD2 (6 bases). Germline V gene lookup returns CDR1 SGHTA and CDR2 FQGNSA. The length of the CDR3 is 16 residues. Trimming shortened V by 5 bases and J by 5 bases, and 19 bases separated the two germline ends. The CDR3 spells CASSRGAGRPDNEQFF. DNA of the CDR3: TGTGCCAGCAGCCGAGGGGCGGGACGCCCGGACAATGAGCAGTTCTTC.

The rearrangement uses TRBV19 and TRBJ1-2; D might be TRBD1 (5 bases). There are 12 residues in the CDR3. Germline lookup yields CDR1 LNHDA and CDR2 SQIVND (reference sequence). Trimming took off 5 bases at V and 7 bases at J, with 11 bases between the two ends. The DNA for the CDR3 is TGTGCCAGTAGTTTCCGACAGACTGGCTACACCTTC. Protein product: CASSFRQTGYTF. Supplemented by reference TRBV19 and TRBJ1-2, the full variable domain reads DGGITQSPKYLFRKEGQNVTLSCEQNLNHDAMYWYRQDPGQGLRLIYYSQIVNDFQKGDIAEGYSVSREKKESFPLTVTSAQKNPTAFYLCASSFRQTGYTFGSGTRLTVV.

The V and J genes are TRBV6-1 and TRBJ2-7, with 11 bases fitting TRBD2. Germline V lookup: CDR1 MNHNS, CDR2 SASEGT. The CDR3 is made up of 15 amino acids. With V trimmed by 6 bases and J by 1 base, 5 bases remained unmatched. CDR3 region: CASSAGTSGSYEQYF. Written as DNA, the CDR3 is TGTGCCAGCAGCGCCGGGACTAGCGGTTCCTACGAGCAGTACTTC.

The chain is built from TRBV6-1 and TRBJ1-5; D is ambiguous. The V gene's germline CDR1 is MNHNS and CDR2 SASEGT. The CDR3 loop spans 15 amino acids. Deletions cut 0 bases from V and 3 bases from J, with 9 bases between. The CDR3 region has the DNA TGTGCCAGCAGTGAAGCCCTACAGCACAATCAGCCCCAGCATTTT. Amino acids: CASSEALQHNQPQHF.